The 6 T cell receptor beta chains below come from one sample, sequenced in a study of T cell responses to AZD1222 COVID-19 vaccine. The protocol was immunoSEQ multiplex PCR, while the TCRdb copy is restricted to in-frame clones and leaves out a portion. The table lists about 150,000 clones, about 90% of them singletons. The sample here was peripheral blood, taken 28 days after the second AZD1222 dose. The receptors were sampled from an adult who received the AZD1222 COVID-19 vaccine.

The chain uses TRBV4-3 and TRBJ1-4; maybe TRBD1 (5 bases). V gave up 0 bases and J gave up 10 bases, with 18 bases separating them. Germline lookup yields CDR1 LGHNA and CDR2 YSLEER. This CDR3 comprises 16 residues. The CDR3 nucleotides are TGCGCCAGCAGCCAAGACGTGGCTCGGGGCGGTGTAAAACTGTTTTTT. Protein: CASSQDVARGGVKLFF.

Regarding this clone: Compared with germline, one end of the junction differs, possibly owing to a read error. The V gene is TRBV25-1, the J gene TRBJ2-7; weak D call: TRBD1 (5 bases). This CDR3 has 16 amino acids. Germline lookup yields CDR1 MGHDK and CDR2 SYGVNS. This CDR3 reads CASSGVQAGSFHEQYF. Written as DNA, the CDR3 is TGTGCCAGTAGTGGGGTTCAGGCAGGGTCGTTCCACGAGCAGTACTTC.

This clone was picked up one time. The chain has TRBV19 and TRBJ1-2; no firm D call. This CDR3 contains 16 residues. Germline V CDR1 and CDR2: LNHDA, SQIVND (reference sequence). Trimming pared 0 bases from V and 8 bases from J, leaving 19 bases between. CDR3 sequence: CASSIDPRGRAGGYTF. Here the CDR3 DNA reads TGTGCCAGTAGTATAGATCCGCGAGGGAGGGCCGGCGGCTACACCTTC.

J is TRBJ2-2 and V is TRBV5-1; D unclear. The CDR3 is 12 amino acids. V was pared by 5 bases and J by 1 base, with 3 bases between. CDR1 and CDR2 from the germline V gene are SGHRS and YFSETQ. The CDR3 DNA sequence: TGCGCCAGCAGACTGAACACCGGGGAGCTGTTTTTT. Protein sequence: CASRLNTGELFF.

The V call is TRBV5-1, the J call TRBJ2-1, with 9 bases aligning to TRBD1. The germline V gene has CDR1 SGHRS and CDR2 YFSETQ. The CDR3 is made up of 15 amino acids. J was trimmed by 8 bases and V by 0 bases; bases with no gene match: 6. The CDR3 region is CASSLAGTGSDEQFF. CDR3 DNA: TGCGCCAGCAGCTTGGCTGGGACAGGGTCCGATGAGCAGTTCTTC.

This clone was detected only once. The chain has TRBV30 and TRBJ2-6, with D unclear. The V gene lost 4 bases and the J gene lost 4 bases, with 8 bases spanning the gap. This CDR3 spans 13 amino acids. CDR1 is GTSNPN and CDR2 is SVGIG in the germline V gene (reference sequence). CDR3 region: CAWTYQGANVLTF. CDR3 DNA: TGTGCCTGGACCTACCAGGGGGCCAACGTCCTGACTTTC.